This T cell receptor (beta chain) was recovered during a study of T-cell reconstitution after alpha-beta-depleted transplantation in children. This clonotype was seen repeatedly, ten times or more. Its antigen is unknown. The germline V gene has CDR1 SGHAT and CDR2 FQDESV (reference sequence). CDR3 length: 18 amino acids. With 4 bases removed from V and 1 base from J, the gap between germline ends came to 19 bases. Study-wide points: At day 60, the high TCRbeta diversity found in some patients originated from recipient T cells and thymic progenitors that had survived. Newly produced T cells mostly provided counts and TCRbeta diversity after one year, as hyperexpanded clones declined. Several hundred expanded graft clones reportedly supplied alpha-beta T cells about two months after transplant.

Unique molecular identifiers featured in how the TCRbeta library was prepared. TCRdb recomputed calls from the PCR reads with MiXCR, one row per CDR3 protein. The sample records more than 75,000 distinct CDR3 sequences, roughly a quarter being singletons. The rearrangement uses TRBV11-1 and TRBJ1-4; D may be TRBD1 (5 bases). Sequencing used PBMCs, obtained before TCRalphabeta/CD19-depleted stem cell transplant. The sequence was collected from a boy aged 2-9 years with acute lymphoblastic leukemia, due to receive a stem cell transplant. CDR3 sequence (DNA): TGTGCCAGCAGCTACGGGGCTCTCCGGAGCGGAACTAATGAAAAACTGTTTTTT. It is translated as CASSYGALRSGTNEKLFF.